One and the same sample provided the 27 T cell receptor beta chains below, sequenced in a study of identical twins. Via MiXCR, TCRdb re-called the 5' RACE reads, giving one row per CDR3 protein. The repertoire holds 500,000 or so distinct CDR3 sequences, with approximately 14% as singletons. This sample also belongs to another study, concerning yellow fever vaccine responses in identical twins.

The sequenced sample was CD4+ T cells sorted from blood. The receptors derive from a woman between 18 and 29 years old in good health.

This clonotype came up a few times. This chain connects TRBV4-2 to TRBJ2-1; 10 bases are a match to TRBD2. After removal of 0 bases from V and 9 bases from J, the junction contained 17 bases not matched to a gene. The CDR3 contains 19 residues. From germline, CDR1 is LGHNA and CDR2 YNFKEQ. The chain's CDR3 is CASSQESSGSGGSSGEQFF. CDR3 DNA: TGTGCCAGCAGCCAAGAATCTAGCGGTAGCGGGGGGTCCTCGGGTGAGCAGTTCTTC.

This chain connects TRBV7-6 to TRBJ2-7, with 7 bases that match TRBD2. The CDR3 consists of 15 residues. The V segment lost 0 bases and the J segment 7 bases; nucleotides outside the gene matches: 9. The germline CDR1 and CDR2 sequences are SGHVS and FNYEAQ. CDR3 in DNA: TGTGCCAGCAGCTTAGCGGGCAGTGTCGGGGGGGAGCAGTACTTC. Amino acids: CASSLAGSVGGEQYF. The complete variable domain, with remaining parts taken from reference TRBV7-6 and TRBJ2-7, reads GAGVSQSPRYKVTKRGQDVALRCDPISGHVSLYWYRQALGQGPEFLTYFNYEAQQDKSGLPNDRFSAERPEGSISTLTIQRTEQRDSAMYRCASSLAGSVGGEQYFGPGTRLTVT.

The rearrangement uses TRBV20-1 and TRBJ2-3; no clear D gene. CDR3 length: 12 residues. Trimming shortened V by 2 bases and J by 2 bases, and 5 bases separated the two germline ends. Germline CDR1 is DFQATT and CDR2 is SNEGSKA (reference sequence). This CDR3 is CSARSNTDTQYF. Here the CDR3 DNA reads TGCAGTGCTAGAAGCAACACAGATACGCAGTATTTT.

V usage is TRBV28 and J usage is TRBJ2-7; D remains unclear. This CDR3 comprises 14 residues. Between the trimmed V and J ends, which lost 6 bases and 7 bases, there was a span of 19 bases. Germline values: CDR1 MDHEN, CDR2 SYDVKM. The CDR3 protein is CASRPFPGPMEQYF. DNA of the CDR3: TGTGCCAGCAGACCCTTCCCGGGCCCTATGGAGCAGTACTTC.

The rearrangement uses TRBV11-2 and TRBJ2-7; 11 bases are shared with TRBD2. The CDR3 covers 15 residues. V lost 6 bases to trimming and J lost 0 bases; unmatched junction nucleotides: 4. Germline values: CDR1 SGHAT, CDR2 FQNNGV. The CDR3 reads CASRPTSGSSYEQYF. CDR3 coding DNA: TGTGCCAGCAGACCAACTAGCGGGAGCTCCTACGAGCAGTACTTC. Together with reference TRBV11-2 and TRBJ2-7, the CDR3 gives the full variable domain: EAGVAQSPRYKIIEKRQSVAFWCNPISGHATLYWYQQILGQGPKLLIQFQNNGVVDDSQLPKDRFSAERLKGVDSTLKIQPAKLEDSAVYLCASRPTSGSSYEQYFGPGTRLTVT.

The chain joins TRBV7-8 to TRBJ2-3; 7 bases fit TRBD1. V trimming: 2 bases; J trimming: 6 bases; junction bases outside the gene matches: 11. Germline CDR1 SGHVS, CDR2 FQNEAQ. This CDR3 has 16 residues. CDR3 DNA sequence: TGTGCCAGCAGCTTAAACCCGACAGGGCGTTGTGATACGCAGTATTTT. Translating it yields CASSLNPTGRCDTQYF.

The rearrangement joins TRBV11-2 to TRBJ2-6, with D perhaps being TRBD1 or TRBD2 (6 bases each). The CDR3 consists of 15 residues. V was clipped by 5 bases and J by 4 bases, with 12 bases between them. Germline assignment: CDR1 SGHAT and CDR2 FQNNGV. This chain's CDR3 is CASSRPGAGANVLTF. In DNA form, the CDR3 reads TGTGCCAGCAGCCGCCCGGGGGCCGGGGCCAACGTCCTGACTTTC.

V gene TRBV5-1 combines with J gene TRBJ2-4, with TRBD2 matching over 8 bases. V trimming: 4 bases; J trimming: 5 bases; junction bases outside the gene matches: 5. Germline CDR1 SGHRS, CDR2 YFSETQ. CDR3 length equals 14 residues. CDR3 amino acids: CASSAGGAENIQYF. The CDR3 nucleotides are TGCGCCAGCAGCGCGGGGGGTGCGGAAAACATTCAGTACTTC.

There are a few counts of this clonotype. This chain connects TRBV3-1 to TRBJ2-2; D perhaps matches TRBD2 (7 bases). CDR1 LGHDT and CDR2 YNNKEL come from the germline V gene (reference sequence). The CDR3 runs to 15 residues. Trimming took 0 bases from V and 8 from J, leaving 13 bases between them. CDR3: CASSQEGGPKGELFF. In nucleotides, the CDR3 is TGTGCCAGCAGCCAAGAGGGGGGGCCTAAAGGGGAGCTGTTTTTT.

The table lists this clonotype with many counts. CDR3 protein: CASGIGEGTGELFF. The CDR3 coding sequence is TGTGCCAGCGGTATAGGAGAGGGTACCGGGGAGCTGTTTTTT. The chain is built from TRBV12-3 or TRBV12-4 and TRBJ2-2, with D perhaps matching TRBD2 (5 bases). The CDR3 contains 14 residues. Trimming removed 8 bases from V and 5 bases from J, with 15 bases in between.

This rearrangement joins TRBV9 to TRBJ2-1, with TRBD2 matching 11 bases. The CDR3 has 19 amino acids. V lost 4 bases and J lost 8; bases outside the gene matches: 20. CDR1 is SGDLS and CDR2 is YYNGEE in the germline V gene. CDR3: CASSPNPRGIAGGHHEQFF. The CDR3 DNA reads TGTGCCAGCAGCCCCAACCCTAGGGGGATAGCGGGGGGGCATCATGAGCAGTTCTTC.

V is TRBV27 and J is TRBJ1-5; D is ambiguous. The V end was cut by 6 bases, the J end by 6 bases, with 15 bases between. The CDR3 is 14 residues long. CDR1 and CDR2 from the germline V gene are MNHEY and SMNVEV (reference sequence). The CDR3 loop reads CASSLRHPTQPQHF. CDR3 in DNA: TGTGCCAGCAGCCTACGGCACCCTACTCAGCCCCAGCATTTT.

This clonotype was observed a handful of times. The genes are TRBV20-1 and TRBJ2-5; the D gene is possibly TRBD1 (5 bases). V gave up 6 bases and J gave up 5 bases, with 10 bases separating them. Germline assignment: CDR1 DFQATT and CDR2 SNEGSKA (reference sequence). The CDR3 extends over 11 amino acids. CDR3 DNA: TGCAGTGCGGGGCAAGGGGAGACCCAGTACTTC. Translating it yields CSAGQGETQYF.

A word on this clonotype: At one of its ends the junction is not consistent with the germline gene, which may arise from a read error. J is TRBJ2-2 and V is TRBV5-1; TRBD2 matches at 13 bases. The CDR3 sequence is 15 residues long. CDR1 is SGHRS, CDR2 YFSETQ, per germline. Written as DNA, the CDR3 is TGCGCCAGCAGCTCGGGACTAGCGGGAATCGGGGAGGTGTTTTTT. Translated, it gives CASSSGLAGIGEVFF.

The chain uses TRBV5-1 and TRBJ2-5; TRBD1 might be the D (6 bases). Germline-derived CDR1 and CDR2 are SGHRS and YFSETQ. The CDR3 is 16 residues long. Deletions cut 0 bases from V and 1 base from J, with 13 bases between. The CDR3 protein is CASSLGLGTLQETQYF. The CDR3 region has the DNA TGCGCCAGCAGCTTGGGTCTCGGGACACTCCAAGAGACCCAGTACTTC.

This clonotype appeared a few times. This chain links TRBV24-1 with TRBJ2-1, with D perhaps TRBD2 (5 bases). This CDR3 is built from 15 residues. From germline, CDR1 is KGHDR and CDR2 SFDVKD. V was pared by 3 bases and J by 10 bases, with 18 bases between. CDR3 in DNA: TGTGCCACCAGTGATCCCCCTGGAGGACGGGAAGAGCAGTTCTTC. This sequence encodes CATSDPPGGREEQFF.

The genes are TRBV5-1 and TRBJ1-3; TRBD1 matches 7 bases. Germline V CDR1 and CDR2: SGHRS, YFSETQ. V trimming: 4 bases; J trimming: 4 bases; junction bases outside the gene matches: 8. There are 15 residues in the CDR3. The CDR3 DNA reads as TGCGCCAGCAGCGCGACAGGGTCGTCCGGAAACACCATATATTTT. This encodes CASSATGSSGNTIYF.

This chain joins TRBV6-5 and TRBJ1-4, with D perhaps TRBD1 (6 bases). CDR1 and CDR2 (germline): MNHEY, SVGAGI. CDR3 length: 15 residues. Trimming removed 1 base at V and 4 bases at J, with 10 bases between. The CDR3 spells CASSYYGQYNEKLFF. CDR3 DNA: TGTGCCAGCAGTTACTACGGACAGTATAATGAAAAACTGTTTTTT.

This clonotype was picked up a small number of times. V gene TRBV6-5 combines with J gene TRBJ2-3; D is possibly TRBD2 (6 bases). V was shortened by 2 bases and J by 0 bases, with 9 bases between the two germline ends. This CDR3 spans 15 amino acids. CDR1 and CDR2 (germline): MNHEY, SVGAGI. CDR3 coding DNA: TGTGCCAGCAGTTACGGGGGGATTAGCACAGATACGCAGTATTTT. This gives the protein CASSYGGISTDTQYF.

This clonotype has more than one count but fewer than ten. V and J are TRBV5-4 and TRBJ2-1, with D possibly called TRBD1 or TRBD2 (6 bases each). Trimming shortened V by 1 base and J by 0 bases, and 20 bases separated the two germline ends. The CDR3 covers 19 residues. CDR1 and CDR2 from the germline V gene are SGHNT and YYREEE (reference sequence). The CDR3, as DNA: TGTGCCAGCAGCTTGCCCCCAACGGGGGCTGTCCCCTCCTACAATGAGCAGTTCTTC. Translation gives CASSLPPTGAVPSYNEQFF.

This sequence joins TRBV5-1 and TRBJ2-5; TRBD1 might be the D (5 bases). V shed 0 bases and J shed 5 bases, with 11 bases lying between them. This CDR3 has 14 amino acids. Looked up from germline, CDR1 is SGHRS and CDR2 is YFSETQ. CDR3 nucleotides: TGCGCCAGCAGCTTGGAGGGGTTCGGGGAGACCCAGTACTTC. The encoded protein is CASSLEGFGETQYF.

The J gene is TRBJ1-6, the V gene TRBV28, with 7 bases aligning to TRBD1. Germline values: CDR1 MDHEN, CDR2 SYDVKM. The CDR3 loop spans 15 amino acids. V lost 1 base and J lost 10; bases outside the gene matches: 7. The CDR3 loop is CASSLSAGGSSPLHF. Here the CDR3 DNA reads TGTGCCAGCAGTTTATCGGCAGGGGGGAGCTCACCCCTCCACTTT.

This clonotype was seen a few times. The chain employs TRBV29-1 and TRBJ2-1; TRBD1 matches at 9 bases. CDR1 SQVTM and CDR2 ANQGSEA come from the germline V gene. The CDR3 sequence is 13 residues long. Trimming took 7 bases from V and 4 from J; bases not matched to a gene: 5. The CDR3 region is CSGGTGSYNEQFF. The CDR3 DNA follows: TGCAGCGGGGGGACAGGGAGTTACAATGAGCAGTTCTTC.

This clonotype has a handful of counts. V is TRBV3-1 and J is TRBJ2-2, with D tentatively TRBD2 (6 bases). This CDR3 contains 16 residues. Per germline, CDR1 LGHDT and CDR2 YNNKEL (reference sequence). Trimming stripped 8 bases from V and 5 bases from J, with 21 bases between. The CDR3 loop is CASGLMVGGGTGELFF. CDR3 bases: TGTGCCAGCGGCCTTATGGTGGGAGGAGGGACCGGGGAGCTGTTTTTT.

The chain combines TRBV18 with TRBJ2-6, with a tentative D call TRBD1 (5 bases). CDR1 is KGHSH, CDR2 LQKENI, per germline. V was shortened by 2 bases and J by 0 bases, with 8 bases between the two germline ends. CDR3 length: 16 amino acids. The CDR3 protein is CASSPGHISGANVLTF. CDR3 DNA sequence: TGTGCCAGCTCACCAGGACACATCTCTGGGGCCAACGTCCTGACTTTC.

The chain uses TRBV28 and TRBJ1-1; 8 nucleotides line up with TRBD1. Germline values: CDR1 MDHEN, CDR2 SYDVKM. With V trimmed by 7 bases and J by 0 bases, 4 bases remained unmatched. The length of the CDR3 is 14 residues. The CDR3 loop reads CASTKQGVNTEAFF. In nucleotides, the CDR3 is TGTGCCAGCACCAAACAGGGGGTGAACACTGAAGCTTTCTTT.

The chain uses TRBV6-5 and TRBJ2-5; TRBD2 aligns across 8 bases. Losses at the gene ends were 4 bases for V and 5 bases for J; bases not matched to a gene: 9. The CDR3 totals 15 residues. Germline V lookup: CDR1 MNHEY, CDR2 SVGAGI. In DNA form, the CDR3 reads TGTGCCAGCAGTTTCCCCCGGGGGGGCGCGGAGACCCAGTACTTC. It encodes CASSFPRGGAETQYF.